The T cell receptor (beta chain) described here comes from a study of blood T cells in healthy people across ages. V gave up 7 bases and J gave up 8 bases, with 18 bases separating them. CDR1 is MDHEN, CDR2 SYDVKM, per germline. CDR3 length: 15 amino acids. Notes on the study in general: Estimated diversity across one million T cells was deemed an underestimate. Naive CD4+ cell counts and diversity both ran higher in long-lived than in aged donors.

A word on this clonotype: Its antigen is unidentified.

The second PCR ran roughly 6 to 11 cycles with a sample-barcoded 5' primer and J-beta primers. TCRdb re-called the 5' RACE reads with MiXCR, one entry per CDR3 protein. The sample has some 760,000 distinct CDR3 sequences, approximately 25% seen once. The data also belong to a second study, concerning T cells of mothers and their children. That study reports: Related and unrelated pairs show similar thymic shaping of TCR recombination output.

What was sequenced was blood. The V and J genes are TRBV28 and TRBJ1-6; D possibly corresponds to TRBD1 (6 bases). This TCR derives from a boy between 10 and 17 years old in good health. In DNA form, the CDR3 reads TGTGCCAGCAATGACAGGCTATACCAAGATTCACCCCTCCACTTT. Translated: CASNDRLYQDSPLHF.